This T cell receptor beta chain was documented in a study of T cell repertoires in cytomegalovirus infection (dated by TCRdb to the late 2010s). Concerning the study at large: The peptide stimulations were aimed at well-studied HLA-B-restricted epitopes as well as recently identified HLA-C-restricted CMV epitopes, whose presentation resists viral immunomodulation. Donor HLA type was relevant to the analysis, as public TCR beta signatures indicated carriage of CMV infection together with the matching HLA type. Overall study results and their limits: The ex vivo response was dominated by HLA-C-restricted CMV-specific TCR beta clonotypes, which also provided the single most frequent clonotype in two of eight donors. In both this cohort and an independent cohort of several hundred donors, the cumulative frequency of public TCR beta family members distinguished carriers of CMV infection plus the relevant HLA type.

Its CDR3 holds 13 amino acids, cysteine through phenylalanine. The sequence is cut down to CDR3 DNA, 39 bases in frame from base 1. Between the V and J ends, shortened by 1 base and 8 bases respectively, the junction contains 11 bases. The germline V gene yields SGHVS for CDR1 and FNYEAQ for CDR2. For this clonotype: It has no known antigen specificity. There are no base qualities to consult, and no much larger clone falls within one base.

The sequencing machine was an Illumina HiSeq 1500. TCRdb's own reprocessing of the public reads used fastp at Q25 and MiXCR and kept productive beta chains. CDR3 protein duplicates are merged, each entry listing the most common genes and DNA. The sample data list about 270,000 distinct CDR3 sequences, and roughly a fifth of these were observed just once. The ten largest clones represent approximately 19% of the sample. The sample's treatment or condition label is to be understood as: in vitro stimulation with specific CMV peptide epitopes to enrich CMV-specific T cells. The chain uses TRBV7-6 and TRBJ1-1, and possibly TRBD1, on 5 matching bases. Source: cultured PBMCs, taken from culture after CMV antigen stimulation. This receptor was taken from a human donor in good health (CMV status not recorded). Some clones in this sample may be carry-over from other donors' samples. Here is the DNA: TGTGCCAGCAGCTTAGGGGCAGGGCGGGAAGCTTTCTTT. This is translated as CASSLGAGREAFF.